The 2 T cell receptor beta chains below all came from one sample that was sequenced in a study of blood T cell repertoires in COVID-19. Generated by immunoSEQ multiplex PCR, the TCRdb table keeps only in-frame clones and is missing some. The repertoire consists of some 21,000 clones, with about three quarters occurring once and the leading ten covering roughly 13%. Sequences were obtained from peripheral blood. The receptors were gathered from a man between 60 and 75 years old with active COVID-19.

This rearrangement joins TRBV7-8 to TRBJ1-3; D not resolved. The V gene's germline CDR1 is SGHVS and CDR2 FQNEAQ. V was trimmed by 6 bases and J by 0 bases, leaving 12 bases between them. This CDR3 has 15 residues. Here the CDR3 DNA reads TGTGCCAGCAGAAAAGCCAAGAGCTCTGGAAACACCATATATTTT. Residues: CASRKAKSSGNTIYF.

The J gene is TRBJ2-5, the V gene TRBV28, with 8 nucleotides matching TRBD2. CDR1 and CDR2 from the germline V gene are MDHEN and SYDVKM. V was clipped by 5 bases and J by 2 bases; unmatched bases: 7. The CDR3 has 15 amino acids. As DNA, the CDR3 is TGTGCCAGCAGTCTAATCGGGGGGGCTCAAGAGACCCAGTACTTC. Its translation: CASSLIGGAQETQYF.